This T cell receptor (beta chain) was observed in a study of vaccination effects on CD4 cells after COVID-19. General observations from the study: Late post-vaccination samples showed marked contraction of infection- and vaccine-induced clones.

The CDR3 has 14 residues. Germline V gene sequence: CDR1 MRHNA, CDR2 SNTAGT. V was pared by 1 base and J by 5 bases, with 10 bases between. Measured with immunoSEQ multiplex PCR; TCRdb has only the in-frame clones, and not every one. The sample holds roughly 53,000 clones, 79% seen once. In regard to this clone: The target antigen is unknown.

Expansion of antigen-specific CD4+ T cells with viral peptide pools was carried out by the ViraFEST assay before sequencing. Isolating CD4+ T cells followed approximately nine days of culture. None of these healthy vaccinees had been infected with SARS-CoV-2 before vaccination. Fresh IL-2-containing medium replaced half the medium on days 3 and 7. The sequence derives from a human donor who received a COVID-19 vaccine. The specimen was CD4+ T cells from PBMCs cultured with HCoV-OC43 spike peptides, collected before COVID-19 vaccination. Subset of the sample: HCoV-OC43 spike overlapping peptide pool stimulation. The gene calls are TRBV6-4 and TRBJ2-3; the D is unclear. The CDR3 sequence: CASSDLGREDTQYF. The DNA of the CDR3 is TGTGCCAGCAGTGACTTAGGAAGGGAAGATACGCAGTATTTT.